The 32 T cell receptor beta chains below were found in one sample sequenced in a study of graft-versus-host responses after intestinal transplantation. Their antigens are not known. The repertoire was sequenced with immunoSEQ multiplex PCR; TCRdb's copy has only in-frame clones and lacks some. The sample contains about 88,000 clones, roughly nine tenths of which appear only once. Sequenced here: unstimulated CD4+ T cells sorted from spleen or lymph node cells, sampled before intestinal transplant. Every receptor here comes from a human donor who received an intestinal transplant.

The CDR3 sequence: CASSTSGQGETEQYF. The CDR3 DNA sequence: TGTGCCAGTAGTACCTCGGGACAGGGGGAAACCGAGCAGTACTTC. This chain uses TRBV19 with TRBJ2-7, with 11 nucleotides matching TRBD1. This CDR3 region has 15 residues. Germline V lookup: CDR1 LNHDA, CDR2 SQIVND (reference sequence). Trimming took 4 bases from V and 6 from J; bases not matched to a gene: 8.

This clone was counted only a few times. The V and J genes are TRBV6-1 and TRBJ2-7; possibly TRBD1 for D (5 bases). The CDR3 spans 13 residues. Germline CDR1 and CDR2: MNHNS and SASEGT. With 4 bases removed from V and 5 bases from J, the gap between germline ends came to 12 bases. The CDR3 loop reads CASSGQGAHEQYF. Here the CDR3 DNA reads TGTGCCAGCAGTGGCCAGGGCGCCCACGAGCAGTACTTC.

V gene TRBV9 combines with J gene TRBJ1-5; TRBD1 matches 10 bases. The CDR3 extends over 15 amino acids. Looked up from germline, CDR1 is SGDLS and CDR2 is YYNGEE. The junction had 4 bases not matched to a gene; V was cut back by 4 bases and J by 3 bases. This CDR3 reads CASSPDRGPNQPQHF. CDR3 in DNA: TGTGCCAGCAGCCCAGACAGGGGGCCCAATCAGCCCCAGCATTTT.

The rearrangement uses TRBV6-6 and TRBJ2-2; the match to TRBD2 covers 9 bases. This CDR3 has 15 residues. CDR1 is MNHNY, CDR2 SVGAGI, per germline (reference sequence). The trim removed 6 bases at V and 5 bases at J, leaving 7 bases unmatched. The CDR3 protein is CASRGSGGKTGELFF. CDR3 bases: TGTGCCAGCAGGGGTAGCGGGGGAAAAACCGGGGAGCTGTTTTTT.

The V and J genes are TRBV7-9 and TRBJ1-2; weak D call: TRBD1 (6 bases). This CDR3 region has 14 residues. Trimming took off 6 bases at V and 4 bases at J, with 15 bases between the two ends. Germline lookup yields CDR1 SEHNR and CDR2 FQNEAQ (reference sequence). This CDR3 is CASRTAGARYGYTF. The DNA for the CDR3 is TGTGCCAGCAGGACCGCGGGGGCCCGCTATGGCTACACCTTC.

The chain carries TRBV7-8 and TRBJ2-6, with TRBD1 as a possible D gene (6 bases). This CDR3 has 15 amino acids. V dropped 2 bases and J dropped 2 bases, with 7 bases sitting between them. The germline V gene encodes CDR1 SGHVS and CDR2 FQNEAQ. CDR3 region: CASSLTGPGANVLTF. CDR3 nucleotide sequence: TGTGCCAGCAGCTTAACAGGGCCTGGGGCCAACGTCCTGACTTTC.

The rearrangement joins TRBV6-5 to TRBJ2-2, with D possibly matching TRBD2 (5 bases). Looked up from germline, CDR1 is MNHEY and CDR2 is SVGAGI. The length of the CDR3 is 16 residues. Trimming shortened V by 0 bases and J by 3 bases, and 11 bases separated the two germline ends. The CDR3 protein is CASSYSRTSHTGELFF. The CDR3 DNA reads TGTGCCAGCAGTTACTCGAGGACTTCCCACACCGGGGAGCTGTTTTTT.

The chain employs TRBV2 and TRBJ2-2, with TRBD1 matching over 8 bases. V lost 5 bases to trimming and J lost 4 bases; unmatched junction nucleotides: 3. Germline CDR1 is SNHLY and CDR2 is FYNNEI. CDR3 size: 14 residues. The CDR3 reads CASSRGQVTGELFF. The CDR3 DNA is TGTGCCAGCAGTAGGGGACAGGTCACCGGGGAGCTGTTTTTT.

The CDR3 DNA sequence: TGTGCCAGCAGTTCGGGACAGGGGGGGGAGCAGTACTTC. This sequence encodes CASSSGQGGEQYF. The chain recombines TRBV6-5 with TRBJ2-7, with 11 positions matching TRBD1. Germline V gene sequence: CDR1 MNHEY, CDR2 SVGAGI. The CDR3 totals 13 residues. V was pared by 4 bases and J by 7 bases, with 3 bases of the junction left unmatched.

The chain has TRBV10-1 and TRBJ2-7; 9 nucleotides line up with TRBD1. V shed 6 bases and J 2 bases; nucleotides not matched to a gene: 5. This CDR3 has 14 residues. CDR1 is WNHNN and CDR2 is SYGVQD in the germline V gene (reference sequence). The CDR3 reads CASSTGQGAYEQYF. CDR3 DNA sequence: TGCGCCAGCAGCACGGGACAGGGCGCCTACGAGCAGTACTTC.

This clone was recorded only once. V usage is TRBV5-6 and J usage is TRBJ1-3; D perhaps matches TRBD1 (5 bases). The ends were cut back, 4 bases at V and 4 bases at J, with 15 bases in the middle. The CDR3 length is 15 residues. The germline CDR1 and CDR2 sequences are SGHDT and YYEEEE. The CDR3 bases are TGTGCCAGCAGCCTACGGGGACTTACAGGAAACACCATATATTTT. It yields the protein CASSLRGLTGNTIYF.

This clone was observed once. The V gene is TRBV14, the J gene TRBJ2-7; 10 nucleotides align to TRBD1. After removal of 4 bases from V and 0 bases from J, the junction contained 3 bases not matched to a gene. Per germline, CDR1 SGHDN and CDR2 FVKESK. The CDR3 contains 15 residues. The CDR3 sequence: CASSPGTGASYEQYF. The CDR3 DNA follows: TGTGCCAGCAGCCCGGGGACAGGGGCCTCCTACGAGCAGTACTTC.

As DNA, the CDR3 is TGTGCCAGCAGCCAAAAGGGGGCCCAGGGGCTGGCTAATGAAAAACTGTTTTTT. Amino acids: CASSQKGAQGLANEKLFF. The chain couples TRBV4-2 to TRBJ1-4; 7 nucleotides align to TRBD1. The CDR3 consists of 18 residues. The V gene's germline CDR1 is LGHNA and CDR2 YNFKEQ. V lost 2 bases to trimming and J lost 3 bases; unmatched junction nucleotides: 12.

This sequence joins TRBV7-8 and TRBJ2-1, with TRBD1 matching 10 bases. V shed 2 bases, J shed 2 bases, and the junction held 9 bases outside the gene matches. There are 18 residues in the CDR3. The germline V gene has CDR1 SGHVS and CDR2 FQNEAQ. CDR3 coding DNA: TGTGCCAGCAGCTTAAGGGGCCCGGGACAGGGGACCTACAATGAGCAGTTCTTC. It translates to CASSLRGPGQGTYNEQFF.

The chain joins TRBV19 to TRBJ1-6; no reliable D call. V lost 3 bases and J 8 bases, leaving 14 bases between the germline ends. There are 15 residues in the CDR3. Germline V gene lookup returns CDR1 LNHDA and CDR2 SQIVND (reference sequence). The chain's CDR3 is CASSIGRPGDSPLHF. CDR3 nucleotide sequence: TGTGCCAGTAGTATCGGCCGGCCGGGTGATTCACCCCTCCACTTT. Combining the CDR3 with reference TRBV19 and TRBJ1-6 gives the whole variable domain DGGITQSPKYLFRKEGQNVTLSCEQNLNHDAMYWYRQDPGQGLRLIYYSQIVNDFQKGDIAEGYSVSREKKESFPLTVTSAQKNPTAFYLCASSIGRPGDSPLHFGNGTRLTVT.

This clone was detected only once. This chain connects TRBV5-4 to TRBJ2-7; D is possibly TRBD2 (5 bases). The CDR3 runs 13 residues. The germline V gene has CDR1 SGHNT and CDR2 YYREEE (reference sequence). Trimming stripped 1 base from V and 1 base from J, with 6 bases between. The CDR3 loop is CASSLRGSYEQYF. The CDR3, as DNA: TGTGCCAGCAGCTTGCGGGGATCCTACGAGCAGTACTTC.

The chain joins TRBV7-9 to TRBJ2-7; D gene uncertain. CDR1 and CDR2 (germline): SEHNR, FQNEAQ (reference sequence). Deletions cut 0 bases from V and 5 bases from J, with 5 bases between. CDR3 length equals 12 residues. The CDR3 protein is CASSLAVHEQYF. The CDR3 nucleotides are TGTGCCAGCAGCTTAGCCGTCCACGAGCAGTACTTC.

This clone was found once. The V gene is TRBV6-6, the J gene TRBJ2-3, with D tentatively TRBD2 (5 bases). Germline V gene data show CDR1 as MNHNY and CDR2 as SVGAGI (reference sequence). The CDR3 runs 12 residues. Trimming took 4 bases from V and 6 from J, leaving 8 bases between them. CDR3 residues: CASSSPGDTQYF. CDR3 nucleotides: TGTGCCAGCAGTTCCCCGGGGGATACGCAGTATTTT.

This clone was recorded once. This chain connects TRBV9 to TRBJ2-3; TRBD2 agrees at 8 bases. Germline V CDR1 and CDR2: SGDLS, YYNGEE. This CDR3 has 15 residues. The ends lost 1 base at V and 6 bases at J; junction bases unmatched: 7. In nucleotides, the CDR3 is TGTGCCAGCAGCGTATGGGGACCTAGCGGGGATACGCAGTATTTT. Translating it yields CASSVWGPSGDTQYF. Full variable domain (outside the CDR3, taken from reference TRBV9 and TRBJ2-3): DSGVTQTPKHLITATGQRVTLRCSPRSGDLSVYWYQQSLDQGLQFLIQYYNGEERAKGNILERFSAQQFPDLHSELNLSSLELGDSALYFCASSVWGPSGDTQYFGPGTRLTVL.

The chain carries TRBV11-2 and TRBJ1-5; D gene unclear. V was pared by 4 bases and J by 2 bases, with 9 bases between. The CDR3 runs to 14 residues. Germline CDR1 SGHAT, CDR2 FQNNGV. CDR3 region: CASSSDGGNQPQHF. CDR3 nucleotide sequence: TGTGCCAGCAGCTCGGACGGGGGCAATCAGCCCCAGCATTTT.

The V call is TRBV28, the J call TRBJ1-5; D gene uncertain. Per germline, CDR1 MDHEN and CDR2 SYDVKM. Trimming left V 5 bases short and J 6 bases short, with 14 bases between. The CDR3 has 14 amino acids. The chain's CDR3 is CASSPTWEGQPQHF. As DNA, the CDR3 is TGTGCCAGCAGTCCCACCTGGGAGGGTCAGCCCCAGCATTTT.

This clone came up once. The CDR3 region is CASSLGGTGSSEAFF. DNA of the CDR3: TGCGCCAGCAGCTTGGGCGGAACAGGGTCCTCTGAAGCTTTCTTT. The gene calls are TRBV5-1 and TRBJ1-1, with D possibly being TRBD1 (6 bases). Germline CDR1 reads SGHRS; CDR2 reads YFSETQ. The CDR3 loop spans 15 amino acids. Trimming left V 0 bases short and J 6 bases short, with 15 bases between. Complete variable domain (other parts from reference TRBV5-1 and TRBJ1-1): KAGVTQTPRYLIKTRGQQVTLSCSPISGHRSVSWYQQTPGQGLQFLFEYFSETQRNKGNFPGRFSGRQFSNSRSEMNVSTLELGDSALYLCASSLGGTGSSEAFFGQGTRLTVV.

Only one count was recorded for this clone. The chain combines TRBV5-5 with TRBJ2-4; TRBD1 aligns across 8 bases. V lost 4 bases, J lost 7 bases, and 13 bases stayed unmatched. The length of the CDR3 is 16 residues. Germline loops: CDR1 SGHKS, CDR2 YYEKEE (reference sequence). The CDR3 sequence is CASSPTRGPVSNIQYF. CDR3 DNA sequence: TGTGCCAGCAGCCCGACCAGGGGGCCAGTATCTAACATTCAGTACTTC.

V usage is TRBV5-1 and J usage is TRBJ2-2, with TRBD2 as a possible D gene (6 bases). CDR3 length: 19 amino acids. Germline loops: CDR1 SGHRS, CDR2 YFSETQ. V lost 3 bases, J lost 4 bases, and 25 bases lay in between. In DNA, the CDR3 is TGCGCCAGCAGCTGGGCCCCCACTACTAGCACCCGAGGCACCGGGGAGCTGTTTTTT. Amino acids: CASSWAPTTSTRGTGELFF.

The genes are TRBV19 and TRBJ1-2; D unclear. Germline CDR1 is LNHDA and CDR2 is SQIVND (reference sequence). The CDR3 consists of 12 residues. Trimming shortened V by 3 bases and J by 8 bases, and 10 bases separated the two germline ends. CDR3 in amino acids: CASSIEARGYTF. The CDR3 DNA is TGTGCCAGTAGTATCGAGGCACGGGGCTACACCTTC.

This clone was detected only once. The J gene is TRBJ2-2, the V gene TRBV12-5; TRBD1 aligns across 8 bases. J gave up 5 bases and V 5 bases, and 7 bases lay outside the gene matches. The CDR3 contains 15 residues. CDR1 LGHNT and CDR2 FRNRAP come from the germline V gene. The CDR3 region has the DNA TGTGCTAGTGGTCCTCAGGGGGCTGGAACCGGGGAGCTGTTTTTT. Residues: CASGPQGAGTGELFF. Filled out from reference TRBV12-5 and TRBJ2-2, the complete variable domain reads DARVTQTPRHKVTEMGQEVTMRCQPILGHNTVFWYRQTMMQGLELLAYFRNRAPLDDSGMPKDRFSAEMPDATLATLKIQPSEPRDSAVYFCASGPQGAGTGELFFGEGSRLTVL.

The chain joins TRBV7-3 to TRBJ1-2; 7 bases line up with TRBD1. The CDR3 contains 13 residues. V shed 5 bases, J shed 2 bases, and the junction held 2 bases outside the gene matches. CDR1 and CDR2 from the germline V gene are SGHTA and FQGTGA. The CDR3 DNA sequence: TGTGCCAGCAGCCCGGGACAGAACTATGGCTACACCTTC. Translating it yields CASSPGQNYGYTF. Filled out from reference TRBV7-3 and TRBJ1-2, the complete variable domain reads GAGVSQTPSNKVTEKGKYVELRCDPISGHTALYWYRQSLGQGPEFLIYFQGTGAADDSGLPNDRFFAVRPEGSVSTLKIQRTERGDSAVYLCASSPGQNYGYTFGSGTRLTVV.

This clone was counted only a few times. The gene calls are TRBV25-1 and TRBJ2-6; D is unclear. V lost 4 bases and J lost 4, with 8 bases in between. The V gene's germline CDR1 is MGHDK and CDR2 SYGVNS. This CDR3 is 14 amino acids long. CDR3 amino acids: CASSAPIGANVLTF. CDR3 nucleotides: TGTGCCAGCAGTGCCCCTATCGGGGCCAACGTCCTGACTTTC.

J is TRBJ1-1 and V is TRBV7-9; D gene uncertain. There are 13 residues in the CDR3. Trimming removed 3 bases from V and 4 bases from J, with 9 bases in between. In germline, CDR1 is SEHNR, CDR2 FQNEAQ (reference sequence). The CDR3 DNA reads as TGTGCCAGCAGCTTCCAAGGAGGCACTGAAGCTTTCTTT. Translation: CASSFQGGTEAFF.

The chain links TRBV10-3 to TRBJ1-2; weak D call: TRBD1 (5 bases). The CDR3 consists of 13 residues. Between the trimmed V and J ends, which lost 4 bases and 6 bases, there was a span of 12 bases. CDR1 and CDR2 from the germline V gene are ENHRY and SYGVKD. CDR3 DNA: TGTGCCATCAGTGCCCAGGTGACAGATGGCTACACCTTC. Translation: CAISAQVTDGYTF.

This chain uses TRBV13 with TRBJ1-1, with D possibly matching TRBD1 (6 bases). The ends were cut back, 5 bases at V and 3 bases at J, with 16 bases in the middle. Germline V gene sequence: CDR1 PRHDT, CDR2 FYEKMQ (reference sequence). CDR3 length: 15 residues. Written as DNA, the CDR3 is TGTGCCAGCAGCGGGAGGGGGGGATCGGACACTGAAGCTTTCTTT. It specifies CASSGRGGSDTEAFF.

The chain uses TRBV5-1 and TRBJ2-7, with a weak D call TRBD2 (6 bases). This CDR3 comprises 13 residues. Germline V lookup: CDR1 SGHRS, CDR2 YFSETQ. V was pared by 3 bases and J by 2 bases, with 9 bases between. The CDR3 here is CASSWGEPYEQYF. The CDR3 DNA reads as TGCGCCAGCAGCTGGGGGGAGCCCTACGAGCAGTACTTC.